This T cell receptor beta chain came from a study of regulatory T cells in long-lasting Graves disease (dated by TCRdb to the early 2020s). General notes on the study: In the newly diagnosed Graves' disease group, patients had been taking antithyroid drugs for less than 3 months. Persistent Graves' disease patients were compared with newly diagnosed Graves' disease patients by peripheral blood TCR sequencing and RNA sequencing. The study took place in China and was registered as a clinical trial. TCR sequencing covered some 13 persistent and some 20 newly diagnosed Graves' disease patients, about 35 samples in total.

The time point label, as the study defines it: newly diagnosed GD, antithyroid drugs for less than 3 months. For both TCR sequencing and RNA sequencing, RNA was extracted from PBMCs in TRIzol. The diagnosis of Graves' disease was made according to American Thyroid Association guidelines. Recruitment of patients was carried out at an endocrinology department in Xi'an, China. From each patient, around 9 milliliters of peripheral blood was collected into an EDTA anticoagulant tube. Ficoll Paque Plus density gradient separation was used to isolate PBMCs, and no additional T cell sorting was done. RNA quality was checked with an Agilent 2100 Bioanalyzer and agarose gel, and concentration with a NanoDrop 2000. From the germline V gene, CDR1 is MDHEN and CDR2 is SYDVKM. The germline ends are 4 bases apart after V is trimmed by 2 bases and J by 5 bases. The CDR3 numbers 12 residues from cysteine through phenylalanine. Of the read, only the CDR3 DNA is kept; its 36 bases are in frame from base 1.

Here is what the overall study found, with its caveats: A larger number of public clonotypes was shared among persistent patients (approximately 2,600) than among newly diagnosed patients (around 890). The small sample size was acknowledged by the authors as a limitation that may reduce accuracy. Persistent disease showed preferential use of TRBV28, TRBJ1-2 and TRBJ2-5, whereas newly diagnosed disease favored TRBV20-1 and TRBJ2-1. Compared with newly diagnosed patients, patients with persistent Graves' disease had lower TCR Shannon entropy and fewer highly expanded clones, which suggests clonal expansion. Peripheral blood alone was examined, since thyroid tissue, which constituted the primary lesion, could not be accessed. Only the TCR beta chain was sequenced and analyzed.

This clonotype was seen a handful of times. The antigen this receptor binds is unknown. Nothing much larger sits one base from this clone, and base qualities are not available. The library came from multiplex PCR. For sequencing, an Illumina HiSeq 4000 was employed. iRepertoire HTBI primers and Arm-PCR amplification of CDR3 regions were used to construct TCR beta libraries. Gel purification was performed on PCR products prior to sequencing. As for how the authors treated the data: Across samples, some 62 TRBV and around 15 TRBJ segments were identified and used for gene usage analysis of CDR3 amino acid clonotypes. Filtered high-quality paired reads were merged into contigs using COPE and FqMerger. BLAST was used to align contigs to IMGT TRBV, TRBD and TRBJ reference genes, with CDR3 defined following IMGT. Any clonotype with a frequency above 0.1% was counted as a highly expanded clone. Repertoire diversity was measured by Shannon entropy, and V-J evenness by the Gini coefficient. Clonotypes shared by more than one individual were considered public. Using fastp trimming at Q25 and MiXCR clonotype assembly, TCRdb reanalyzed the public sequencing data and kept in-frame beta chains. Rows are unified per CDR3 protein, each entry keeping the most common DNA and genes. The V and J calls come from TCRdb's annotation, not from the publication. Across this sample there are over 450,000 distinct CDR3 sequences, with 12% seen only once. Around 10% of the sample goes to the ten largest clones.

The same specimen was also included in a second study, on T cells in Graves' hyperthyroidism and ophthalmopathy. Reported in the second study: Stable Graves' hyperthyroidism was defined as no progression to ophthalmopathy during 18 months of follow-up. Hyperthyroidism patients were newly diagnosed, had a disease duration of under 2 months, and were aged 18 to 65 years. Any patient with an uncontrolled infection, another autoimmune disease, pregnancy or lactation was excluded. Diagnoses were based on clinical symptoms, serum thyroxine and TRAb, thyroid ultrasound and orbital computed tomography. The first round of RT-PCR for the TCR CDR3 was performed with the HTBI primer set and the Qiagen OneStep RT-PCR kit. Most expanded thyroid clonotypes (frequency above 0.001) were also detected in blood, suggesting blood repertoires may reflect thyroid immune responses. A 13 V-J signature model separated ophthalmopathy from stable hyperthyroidism, with approximately 87% sensitivity and roughly 82% specificity in cross-validation and 80%/75% in testing. In validation, progression to ophthalmopathy was predicted by the model with around 70% sensitivity and just over 72% specificity, a median of approximately 6.5 months before onset. A discovery cohort of roughly 96 patients, roughly 45 with Graves' ophthalmopathy and about 60 with stable Graves' hyperthyroidism, was used to find distinguishing TCR V-J signatures. Prospective prediction of ophthalmopathy was tested in an independent validation cohort consisting of some 20 hyperthyroidism patients and approximately 16 patients who later progressed to ophthalmopathy. For training and testing, the roughly 93 patients in the discovery cohort were randomly divided in a 7:3 ratio. Thyroid tissue and blood T-cell repertoires from six Graves' hyperthyroidism patients were also compared in the study. Once sampling was done, hyperthyroidism patients were given methimazole at a starting dose of 30 mg daily, whereas ophthalmopathy patients were given high-dose intravenous methylprednisolone. The libraries were constructed in a second round of multiplex PCR and then size-selected and purified. Sequencing of the libraries was done on an Illumina HiSeq2000 using paired-end 100 bp reads. SOAPnuke was used to process the raw data, with reads discarded if the reads contained adapters or uncalled bases, had a mean Phred below 15, or lacked an exact constant-primer or identifier match. High-quality paired reads were merged using COPE v1.2.5, and each unique nucleotide sequence was defined as a clonotype. MiTCR v1.1 was used to align the clonotypes against IMGT TRBV, TRBD and TRBJ reference segments. Only V-J combinations with frequency above 0.0001, covering 99.2% of repertoires, were analysed. The TCS score was defined as F50 (clonal expansion) divided by E x V (chaos), with BLOSUM62-based TCRdist calculated between CDR3 peptides within each V-J. Welch's t-statistics and random forest reduced fewer than 550 V-J features to 13, which were used in a naive Bayes classifier (R e1071). Sample size was not statistically predetermined, and blinding of investigators to group allocation was not performed. The paper reports TCR Vbeta CDR3 sequencing of 140 or so peripheral blood samples: fewer than 50 ophthalmopathy, under 80 hyperthyroidism and around 17 progressor patients.

This receptor was identified in a woman aged 30 to 39 with Graves disease. Donor details come from another sample of the same person, matched by shared clones. The sequenced sample was peripheral blood mononuclear cells (PBMCs), obtained at new diagnosis, from a patient treated with antithyroid drugs. The sequence is built from TRBV28 and TRBJ1-5; a confident D gene designation cannot be given. The CDR3 reads CASSLPDQPQHF. The DNA sequence is given as TGTGCCAGCAGTTTACCTGATCAGCCCCAGCATTTT.